This T cell receptor beta chain was identified during a study of blood T cell repertoires in COVID-19. Study details: PBMCs, B-cell-depleted T cells, or T cells provided the cDNA or gDNA that made up the material.

Trimming took 4 bases from V and 3 from J; bases not matched to a gene: 11. This CDR3 has 16 residues. Per germline, CDR1 SGHKS and CDR2 YYEKEE (reference sequence). Original processing methods: Scientists estimated how many nucleated cells there were by amplifying reference gene primers. Some clones are missing from TCRdb's copy, which holds only in-frame ones; the method was immunoSEQ multiplex PCR. V and J calls plus clone size are reproduced from that table; the DNA served to infer D and trimming. Counted here are roughly 50,000 clones, around 90% occurring once; the ten biggest clones make up 13%.

Sequenced sample: peripheral blood. This TCR was recovered from an elderly man with acute or convalescent COVID-19. The chain is built from TRBV5-5 and TRBJ2-7, with TRBD1 matching over 9 bases. As DNA, the CDR3 is TGTGCCAGCAGCCCTTTACCGGACAGGGGACTCTACGAGCAGTACTTC. Amino acid sequence: CASSPLPDRGLYEQYF.